This record concerns one TCR beta chain sequence. As yet, its antigen is unknown. The CDR3 covers 17 residues. Germline V gives CDR1 KGHSH, CDR2 LQKENI. J was trimmed by 6 bases and V by 0 bases; bases with no gene match: 6. Authors' methods: Patient CD8+ clones exceeding 1% seldom corresponded to published virus-specific TCRB sequences. Profiled with immunoSEQ multiplex PCR; TCRdb holds only in-frame clones, not every one. V and J calls and clone size are given by that table; D and trimming were obtained from the DNA. Of about 10,000 clones detected, over 75% appear once; the ten largest clones hold about 1%. CD4+ and CD8+ cells were isolated by positive magnetic bead selection, with purity checked by flow cytometry. The data derive from a study of somatic mutations in cytotoxic T cells in rheumatoid arthritis. Study-wide findings and caveats: A largest CD8+ clone above 20% of CD8+ cells occurred in about an eighth of the 65 patients. Rheumatoid arthritis patients showed slight TRBV07 underrepresentation, unadjusted for multiple comparisons.

The sequence came from a woman aged 18-30 years with rheumatoid arthritis. Sequencing input: CD4+ T cells sorted from blood. This chain joins TRBV18 and TRBJ1-6, with 9 positions matching TRBD1. The CDR3 here is CASSPPGQGASNSPLHF. The DNA of the CDR3 is TGTGCCAGCTCACCACCGGGACAGGGTGCTTCTAATTCACCCCTCCACTTT.